This note documents a single TCR beta chain sequence. This specimen belongs to a study of molecular identifiers for immune sequencing clone quantification. The CDR3 runs 16 residues. With V trimmed by 6 bases and J by 4 bases, 13 bases remained unmatched. Germline assignment: CDR1 MNHEY and CDR2 SMNVEV (reference sequence). TCRdb redid the calling of the PCR reads with MiXCR, one entry per CDR3 protein. The sample carries approximately 550,000 distinct CDR3 sequences, under 30% recorded once. The sequenced sample consisted of naive CD8+ T cells from blood, with Jurkat cell RNA spiked in. Subset defined: FACS-sorted CD8+CD4-CCR7+CD45RA+ naive T cells. V and J are TRBV27 and TRBJ2-5; 8 bases map to TRBD1. The origin of this receptor is a human donor in good health. Some libraries in this study had Jurkat cell RNA spiked in. In nucleotides, the CDR3 is TGTGCCAGCAGCGTGACAGGGGCGAGAGGGGCAGAGACCCAGTACTTC. This gives the protein CASSVTGARGAETQYF.